The 11 T cell receptor beta chains given below trace back to one sample, sequenced in a study of identical twins. TCRdb analysed the 5' RACE reads with MiXCR anew, one entry per CDR3 protein. The sample records roughly 630,000 distinct CDR3 sequences, roughly 7.2% being singletons. The sample was also reused in another study, on yellow fever vaccine responses in identical twins.

Sequencing input: PBMCs. All receptors come from a woman between 18 and 30 years old in good health.

This clonotype was recorded many times. The chain recombines TRBV4-1 with TRBJ2-1; a weak D match, TRBD1 (6 bases). V lost 3 bases and J 12 bases, leaving 18 bases between the germline ends. CDR3 length: 14 amino acids. Germline V CDR1 and CDR2: MGHRA, YSYEKL. The CDR3 region has the DNA TGCGCCAGCAGCCAGGGTTCCACAGGGCTAGGGCAGTTCTTC. This encodes CASSQGSTGLGQFF.

The chain is built from TRBV20-1 and TRBJ2-4, with 9 bases aligning to TRBD1. The germline V gene has CDR1 DFQATT and CDR2 SNEGSKA (reference sequence). Trimming at V came to 5 bases and at J to 0 bases, leaving 8 bases not matched to a gene. The CDR3 extends over 16 amino acids. The CDR3 loop reads CSADGQGNGAKNIQYF. Here the CDR3 DNA reads TGCAGTGCTGACGGACAGGGGAACGGAGCCAAAAACATTCAGTACTTC.

This chain uses TRBV5-1 with TRBJ2-1; 8 bases map to TRBD2. Germline V CDR1 and CDR2: SGHRS, YFSETQ. This CDR3 comprises 14 residues. Germline trimming cut 0 bases from V and 10 bases from J; bases unmatched to any gene: 6. CDR3 region: CASSLGTSKYEQFF. CDR3 nucleotides: TGCGCCAGCAGCTTGGGGACTAGCAAGTACGAGCAGTTCTTC.

The genes are TRBV20-1 and TRBJ2-7; D is unclear. This CDR3 is 15 amino acids long. Germline V CDR1 and CDR2: DFQATT, SNEGSKA (reference sequence). V was clipped by 0 bases and J by 5 bases, with 17 bases between them. The CDR3 loop reads CSARDPARAMDEQYF. The CDR3 region has the DNA TGCAGTGCTAGAGATCCCGCTCGGGCTATGGACGAGCAGTACTTC.

This clonotype has a count of ten or more. J is TRBJ2-1 and V is TRBV28, with 10 bases identical to TRBD2. The V gene's germline CDR1 is MDHEN and CDR2 SYDVKM. Trimming at V came to 6 bases and at J to 4 bases, leaving 6 bases not matched to a gene. CDR3 length: 15 amino acids. CDR3 DNA: TGTGCCAGCAGCCTAGCGGGAGAGGTTTACAATGAGCAGTTCTTC. Protein product: CASSLAGEVYNEQFF.

CDR3 in amino acids: CSARGQPSYEQYF. DNA for the CDR3: TGCAGTGCTAGGGGTCAGCCCTCCTACGAGCAGTACTTC. V gene TRBV20-1 combines with J gene TRBJ2-7, with no clear D. CDR3 length: 13 amino acids. The ends were cut back, 3 bases at V and 0 bases at J, with 9 bases in the middle. Looked up from germline, CDR1 is DFQATT and CDR2 is SNEGSKA (reference sequence).

This clonotype was found a few times. The V gene is TRBV24-1, the J gene TRBJ2-2, with D possibly being TRBD1 (6 bases). V was pared by 8 bases and J by 4 bases, with 10 bases between. The CDR3 covers 13 residues. Germline values: CDR1 KGHDR, CDR2 SFDVKD. CDR3 sequence reads: CATKGHSTGELFF. As DNA, the CDR3 is TGTGCCACCAAGGGACACTCCACCGGGGAGCTGTTTTTT.

The CDR3 bases are TGTGCCAGCAGCCACGCCGGGACTAGCGGGAGTATGTACAATGAGCAGTTCTTC. Its protein is CASSHAGTSGSMYNEQFF. This rearrangement joins TRBV3-1 to TRBJ2-1, with 14 bases fitting TRBD2. CDR1 is LGHDT, CDR2 YNNKEL, per germline (reference sequence). Trimming took 3 bases from V and 4 from J; bases not matched to a gene: 8. The CDR3 runs to 18 residues.

The rearrangement uses TRBV18 and TRBJ2-6, with 9 bases aligning to TRBD1. The CDR3 has 17 residues. Trimming took 2 bases from V and 2 from J; bases not matched to a gene: 4. Germline CDR1 is KGHSH and CDR2 is LQKENI. DNA for the CDR3: TGTGCCAGCTCACCAAGGACAGGGGAGGCTGGGGCCAACGTCCTGACTTTC. Its translation: CASSPRTGEAGANVLTF.

This clonotype showed up many times. J is TRBJ1-5 and V is TRBV20-1, with D uncertain. V lost 2 bases and J 6 bases, leaving 14 bases between the germline ends. The CDR3 extends over 14 amino acids. Germline V CDR1 and CDR2: DFQATT, SNEGSKA (reference sequence). The CDR3 DNA reads as TGCAGTGCTAGATTCGTAGAGATAGGTCAGCCCCAGCATTTT. Translation: CSARFVEIGQPQHF.

This clonotype has more than one count but fewer than ten. This sequence joins TRBV7-8 and TRBJ2-7, with a possible D match to TRBD2 (6 bases). Deletions cut 5 bases from V and 3 bases from J, with 14 bases between. CDR1 SGHVS and CDR2 FQNEAQ come from the germline V gene. The CDR3 consists of 14 residues. The CDR3 DNA is TGTGCCAGCAGCCGAGCCGGGGGAGGCTACGAGCAGTACGTC. As protein: CASSRAGGGYEQYV.